The T cell receptor beta chain described here comes from a study of blood T cell repertoires in COVID-19. V lost 0 bases and J 2 bases, leaving 11 bases between the germline ends. Germline V gene data show CDR1 as LNHNV and CDR2 as YYDKDF (reference sequence). CDR3 size: 16 residues. Method: immunoSEQ multiplex PCR; TCRdb's copy keeps in-frame clones and lacks some. The sample carries nearly 40,000 clones, around four fifths recorded once. The V call is TRBV15, the J call TRBJ2-1; a possible D gene is TRBD2 (5 bases). This TCR came from a man between 45 and 60 years old with active or convalescent COVID-19. The sequenced sample consisted of peripheral blood. The CDR3 DNA is TGTGCCACCAGCAGAGAGGGCCCCGGGGCCTACAATGAGCAGTTCTTC. It encodes CATSREGPGAYNEQFF.